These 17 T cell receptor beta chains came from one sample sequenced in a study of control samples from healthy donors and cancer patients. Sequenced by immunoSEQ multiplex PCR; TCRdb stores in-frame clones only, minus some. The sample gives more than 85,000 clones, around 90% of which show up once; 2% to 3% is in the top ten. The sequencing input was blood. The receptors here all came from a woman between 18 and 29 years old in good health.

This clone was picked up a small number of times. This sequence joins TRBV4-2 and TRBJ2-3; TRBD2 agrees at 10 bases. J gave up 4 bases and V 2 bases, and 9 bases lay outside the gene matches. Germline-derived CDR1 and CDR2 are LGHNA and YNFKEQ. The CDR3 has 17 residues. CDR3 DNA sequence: TGTGCCAGCAGCCAACCATCGCTAGCGGGAGCCCCAGATACGCAGTATTTT. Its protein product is CASSQPSLAGAPDTQYF.

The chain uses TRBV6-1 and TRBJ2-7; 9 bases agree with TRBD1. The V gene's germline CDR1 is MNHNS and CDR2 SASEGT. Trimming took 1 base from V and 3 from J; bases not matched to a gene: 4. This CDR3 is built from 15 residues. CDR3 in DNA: TGTGCCAGCAGTGAAGGGGGGACAGGGCTCTACGAGCAGTACTTC. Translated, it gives CASSEGGTGLYEQYF.

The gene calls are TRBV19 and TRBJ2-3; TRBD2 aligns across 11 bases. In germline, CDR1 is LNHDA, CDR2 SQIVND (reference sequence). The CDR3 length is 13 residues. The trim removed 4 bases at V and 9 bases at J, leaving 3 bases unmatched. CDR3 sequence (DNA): TGTGCCAGTAGTACAGCTAGCGGGGGGACGCAGTATTTT. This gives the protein CASSTASGGTQYF.

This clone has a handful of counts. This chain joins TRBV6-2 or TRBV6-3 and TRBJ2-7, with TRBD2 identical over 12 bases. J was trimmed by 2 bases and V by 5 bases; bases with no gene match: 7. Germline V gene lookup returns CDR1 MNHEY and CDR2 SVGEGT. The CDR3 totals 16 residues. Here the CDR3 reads CASSDRLAGDAYEQYF. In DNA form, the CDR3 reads TGTGCCAGCAGTGATCGACTAGCGGGGGACGCCTACGAGCAGTACTTC.

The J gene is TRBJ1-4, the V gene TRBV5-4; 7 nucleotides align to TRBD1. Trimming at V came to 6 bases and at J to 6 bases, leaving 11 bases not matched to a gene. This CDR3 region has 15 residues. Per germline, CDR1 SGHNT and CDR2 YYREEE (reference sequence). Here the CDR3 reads CASNRQGKGDEKLFF. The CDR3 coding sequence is TGTGCCAGCAACCGACAGGGTAAGGGAGATGAAAAACTGTTTTTT.

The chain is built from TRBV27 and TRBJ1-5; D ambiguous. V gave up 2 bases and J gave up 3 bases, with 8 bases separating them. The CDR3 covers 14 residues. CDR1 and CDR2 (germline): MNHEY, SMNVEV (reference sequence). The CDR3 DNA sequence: TGTGCCAGCAGTTTAGCGGCCTTCAATCAGCCCCAGCATTTT. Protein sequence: CASSLAAFNQPQHF.

The CDR3 here is CASSLLSPGSSYEQYF. As DNA, the CDR3 is TGTGCCAGCAGCTTATTGTCTCCGGGGAGCTCCTACGAGCAGTACTTC. The chain couples TRBV7-8 to TRBJ2-7, with D possibly matching TRBD2 (5 bases). The germline V gene encodes CDR1 SGHVS and CDR2 FQNEAQ. The V end lost 2 bases, the J end lost 0 bases, and 14 bases lay between the germline ends. CDR3 size: 16 residues.

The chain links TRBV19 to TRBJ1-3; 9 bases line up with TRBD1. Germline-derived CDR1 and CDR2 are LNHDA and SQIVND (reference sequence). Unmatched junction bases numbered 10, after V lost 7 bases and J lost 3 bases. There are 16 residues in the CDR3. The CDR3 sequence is CASNRGTGKSGNTIYF. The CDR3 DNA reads TGTGCCAGTAATCGGGGGACAGGGAAGAGTGGAAACACCATATATTTT.

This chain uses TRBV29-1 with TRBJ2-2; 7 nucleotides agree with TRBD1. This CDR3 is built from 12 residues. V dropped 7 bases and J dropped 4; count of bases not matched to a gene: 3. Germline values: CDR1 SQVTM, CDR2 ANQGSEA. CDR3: CSARQGTGELFF. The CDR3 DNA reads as TGCAGCGCACGACAGGGCACCGGGGAGCTGTTTTTT.

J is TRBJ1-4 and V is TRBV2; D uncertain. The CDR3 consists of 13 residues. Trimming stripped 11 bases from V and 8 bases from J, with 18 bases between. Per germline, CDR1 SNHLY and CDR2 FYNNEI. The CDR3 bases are TGTGCCGCCGCGCGGGGTAGTAGCGAAAAACTGTTTTTT. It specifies CAAARGSSEKLFF.

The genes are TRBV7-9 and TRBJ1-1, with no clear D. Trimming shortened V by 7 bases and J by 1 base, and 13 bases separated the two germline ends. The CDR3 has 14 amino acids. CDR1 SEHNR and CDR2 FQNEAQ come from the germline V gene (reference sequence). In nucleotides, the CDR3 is TGTGCCAGCATCAAGGACTGGGGGAACACTGAAGCTTTCTTT. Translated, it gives CASIKDWGNTEAFF.

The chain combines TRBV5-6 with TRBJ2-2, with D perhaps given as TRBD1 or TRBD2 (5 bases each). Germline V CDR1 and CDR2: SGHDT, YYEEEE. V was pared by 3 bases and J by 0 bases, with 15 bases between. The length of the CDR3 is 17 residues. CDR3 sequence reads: CASSSLGTSANTGELFF. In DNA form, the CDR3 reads TGTGCCAGCAGCTCCCTAGGGACGTCCGCGAACACCGGGGAGCTGTTTTTT. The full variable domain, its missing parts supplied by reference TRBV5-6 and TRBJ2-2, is DAGVTQSPTHLIKTRGQQVTLRCSPKSGHDTVSWYQQALGQGPQFIFQYYEEEERQRGNFPDRFSGHQFPNYSSELNVNALLLGDSALYLCASSSLGTSANTGELFFGEGSRLTVL.

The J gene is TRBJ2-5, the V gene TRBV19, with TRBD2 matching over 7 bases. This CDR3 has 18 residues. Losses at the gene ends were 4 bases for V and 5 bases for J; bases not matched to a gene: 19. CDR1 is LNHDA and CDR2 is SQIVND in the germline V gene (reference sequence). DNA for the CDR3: TGTGCCAGTAGTACCCCACGGGGTAGAGCGGGGAGAGGGGAGACCCAGTACTTC. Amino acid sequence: CASSTPRGRAGRGETQYF.

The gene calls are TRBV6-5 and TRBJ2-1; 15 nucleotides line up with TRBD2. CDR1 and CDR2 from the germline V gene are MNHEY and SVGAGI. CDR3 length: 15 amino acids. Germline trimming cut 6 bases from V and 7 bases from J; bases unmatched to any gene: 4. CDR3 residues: CASSAGTSGRNEQFF. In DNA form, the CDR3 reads TGTGCCAGCAGCGCCGGGACTAGCGGGAGGAATGAGCAGTTCTTC.

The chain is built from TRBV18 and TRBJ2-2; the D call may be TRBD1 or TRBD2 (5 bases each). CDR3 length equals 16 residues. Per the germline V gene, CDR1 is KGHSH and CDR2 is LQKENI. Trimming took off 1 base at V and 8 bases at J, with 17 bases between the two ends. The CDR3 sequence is CASSPRGSPLTGELFF. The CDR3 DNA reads TGTGCCAGCTCACCACGGGGGTCCCCCTTAACGGGGGAGCTGTTTTTT. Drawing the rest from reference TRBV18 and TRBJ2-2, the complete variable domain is NAGVMQNPRHLVRRRGQEARLRCSPMKGHSHVYWYRQLPEEGLKFMVYLQKENIIDESGMPKERFSAEFPKEGPSILRIQQVVRGDSAAYFCASSPRGSPLTGELFFGEGSRLTVL.

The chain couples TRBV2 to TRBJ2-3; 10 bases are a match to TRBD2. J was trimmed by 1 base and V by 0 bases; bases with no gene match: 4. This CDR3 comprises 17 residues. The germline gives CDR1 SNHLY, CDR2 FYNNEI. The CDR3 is CASSEARLAGGTDTQYF. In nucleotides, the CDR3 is TGTGCCAGCAGTGAAGCTCGGCTAGCGGGGGGCACAGATACGCAGTATTTT.

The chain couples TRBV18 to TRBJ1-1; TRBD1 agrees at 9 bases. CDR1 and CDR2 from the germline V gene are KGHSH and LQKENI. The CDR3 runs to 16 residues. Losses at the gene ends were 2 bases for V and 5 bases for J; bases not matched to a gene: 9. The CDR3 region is CASSPSVGQGRTEAFF. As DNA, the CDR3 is TGTGCCAGCTCACCATCAGTGGGACAGGGTCGTACTGAAGCTTTCTTT.